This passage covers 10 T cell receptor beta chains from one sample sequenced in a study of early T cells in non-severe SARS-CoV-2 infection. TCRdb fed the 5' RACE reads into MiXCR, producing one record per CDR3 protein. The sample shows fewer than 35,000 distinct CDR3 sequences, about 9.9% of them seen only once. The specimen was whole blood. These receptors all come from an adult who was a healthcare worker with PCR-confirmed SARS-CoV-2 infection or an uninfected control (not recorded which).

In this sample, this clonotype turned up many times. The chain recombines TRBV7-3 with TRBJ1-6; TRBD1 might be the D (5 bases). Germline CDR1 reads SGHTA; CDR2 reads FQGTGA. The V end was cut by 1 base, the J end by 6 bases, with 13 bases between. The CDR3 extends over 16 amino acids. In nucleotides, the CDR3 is TGTGCCAGCAGCTTAAGGGGCCTATCTTCTAATTCACCCCTCCACTTT. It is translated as CASSLRGLSSNSPLHF.

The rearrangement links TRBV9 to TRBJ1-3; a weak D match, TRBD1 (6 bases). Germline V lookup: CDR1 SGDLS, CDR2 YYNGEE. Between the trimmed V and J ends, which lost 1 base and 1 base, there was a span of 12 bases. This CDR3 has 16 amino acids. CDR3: CASSVTGFTSGNTIYF. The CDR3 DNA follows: TGTGCCAGCAGCGTAACAGGGTTTACTTCTGGAAACACCATATATTTT.

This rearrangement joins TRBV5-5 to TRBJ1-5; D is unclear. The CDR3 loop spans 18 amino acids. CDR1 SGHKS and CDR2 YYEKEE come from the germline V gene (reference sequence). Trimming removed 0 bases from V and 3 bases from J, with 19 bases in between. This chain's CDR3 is CASSLVNLGPNSNQPQHF. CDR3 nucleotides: TGTGCCAGCAGCTTGGTTAATCTGGGCCCGAACTCCAATCAGCCCCAGCATTTT.

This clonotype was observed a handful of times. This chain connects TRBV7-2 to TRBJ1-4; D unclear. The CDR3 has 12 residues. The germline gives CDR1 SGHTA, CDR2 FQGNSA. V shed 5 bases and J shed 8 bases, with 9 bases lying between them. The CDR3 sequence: CASSPATEKLFF. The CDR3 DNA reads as TGTGCCAGCAGCCCCGCGACAGAAAAACTGTTTTTT.

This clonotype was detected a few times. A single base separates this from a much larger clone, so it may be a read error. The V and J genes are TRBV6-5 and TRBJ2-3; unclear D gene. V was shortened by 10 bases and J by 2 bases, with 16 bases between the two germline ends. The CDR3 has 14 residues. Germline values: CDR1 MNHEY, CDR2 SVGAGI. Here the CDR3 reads CANSLEYDTDTQYF. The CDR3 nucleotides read TGTGCCAACAGCTTAGAGTACGACACAGATACGCAGTATTTT.

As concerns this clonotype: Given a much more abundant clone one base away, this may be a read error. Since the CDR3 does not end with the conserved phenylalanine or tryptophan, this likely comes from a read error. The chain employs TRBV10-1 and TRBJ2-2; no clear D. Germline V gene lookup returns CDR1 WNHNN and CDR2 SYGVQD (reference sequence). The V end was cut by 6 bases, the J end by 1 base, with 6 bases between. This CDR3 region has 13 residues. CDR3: CASRAQNTGELFS. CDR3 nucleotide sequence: TGCGCCAGCAGAGCACAGAACACCGGGGAGCTGTTTTCT.

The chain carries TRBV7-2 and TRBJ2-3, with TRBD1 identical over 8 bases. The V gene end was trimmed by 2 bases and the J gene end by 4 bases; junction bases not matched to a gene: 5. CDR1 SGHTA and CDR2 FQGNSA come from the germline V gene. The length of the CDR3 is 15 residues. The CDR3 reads CASSLTGGTSDTQYF. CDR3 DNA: TGTGCCAGCAGCTTAACAGGGGGGACGTCAGATACGCAGTATTTT.

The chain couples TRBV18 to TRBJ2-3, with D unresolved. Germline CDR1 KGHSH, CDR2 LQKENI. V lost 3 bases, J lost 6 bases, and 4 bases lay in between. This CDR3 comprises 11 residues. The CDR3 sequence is CASSPWDTQYF. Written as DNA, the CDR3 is TGTGCCAGCTCACCTTGGGATACGCAGTATTTT.

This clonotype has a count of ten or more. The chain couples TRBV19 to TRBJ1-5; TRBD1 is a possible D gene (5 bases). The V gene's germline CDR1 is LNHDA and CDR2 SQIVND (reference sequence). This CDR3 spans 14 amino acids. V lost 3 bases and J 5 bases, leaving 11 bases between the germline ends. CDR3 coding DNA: TGTGCCAGTAGTATTCAGGGAGGACATCAGCCCCAGCATTTT. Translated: CASSIQGGHQPQHF. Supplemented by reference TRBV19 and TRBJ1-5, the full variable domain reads DGGITQSPKYLFRKEGQNVTLSCEQNLNHDAMYWYRQDPGQGLRLIYYSQIVNDFQKGDIAEGYSVSREKKESFPLTVTSAQKNPTAFYLCASSIQGGHQPQHFGDGTRLSIL.

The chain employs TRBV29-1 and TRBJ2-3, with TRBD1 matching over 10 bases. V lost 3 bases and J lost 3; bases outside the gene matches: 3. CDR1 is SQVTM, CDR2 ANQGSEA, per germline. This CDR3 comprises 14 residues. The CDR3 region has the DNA TGCAGCGTTGACGGGACAGGGGTTACAGATACGCAGTATTTT. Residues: CSVDGTGVTDTQYF.